The TCR beta chain under discussion was sequenced for a study of shared clonotypes between healthy human individuals. Points from the study as a whole: It was expected that sequencing depth would affect clonotype sharing among donors.

This CDR3 contains 13 residues. V trimming: 7 bases; J trimming: 4 bases; junction bases outside the gene matches: 5. Germline V gene sequence: CDR1 LNHDA, CDR2 SQIVND (reference sequence). Concerning this clone: Its antigen is not identified.

In replicate PCRs of sorted subsets, about 220 ng DNA, approximately 30,000 T cell genomes, was used. The method was immunoSEQ multiplex PCR; TCRdb's version includes in-frame clones alone and lacks a portion of them. The sample contains around 700,000 clones, 73% of which appear only once. This TCR was recovered from a young woman in good health. The gene calls are TRBV19 and TRBJ2-7; 9 bases are shared with TRBD1. The sequenced sample was memory CD4+ T cells sorted from blood. Subset given: CD45RA-negative fraction. The CDR3, as DNA: TGTGCCAGTACCACAGGGGGCACGTACGAGCAGTACTTC. This encodes CASTTGGTYEQYF.